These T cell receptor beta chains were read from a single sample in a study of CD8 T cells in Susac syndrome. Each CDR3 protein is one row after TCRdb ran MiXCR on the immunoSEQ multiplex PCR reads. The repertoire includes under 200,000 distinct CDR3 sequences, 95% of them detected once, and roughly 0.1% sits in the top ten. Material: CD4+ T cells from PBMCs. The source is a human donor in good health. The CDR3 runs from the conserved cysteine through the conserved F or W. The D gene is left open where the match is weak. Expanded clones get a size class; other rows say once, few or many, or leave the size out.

TGCAGTGCTATCCGGGACATGGGGACAGATACGCAGTATTTT | CSAIRDMGTDTQYF | TRBJ2-3 | TRBV20-1 | NA | NA
TGTGCCAGCAGCTGGGCGGGGGGCGGTGAGCAGTTCTTC | CASSWAGGGEQFF | TRBJ2-1 | TRBV7-9 | TRBD2 | NA
TGTGCCAGCAGTATGGGACAGGCCTACCACTATGGCTACACCTTC | CASSMGQAYHYGYTF | TRBJ1-2 | TRBV7-9 | TRBD1 | NA
TGTGCCAGCAGCCAAGACCCGCGGCTGGATGAGCAGTTCTTC | CASSQDPRLDEQFF | TRBJ2-1 | TRBV3-1 | NA | NA
TGTGCCTGCCAACAGGGGGTTGGAGAGACCCAGTACTTC | CACQQGVGETQYF | TRBJ2-5 | TRBV11-2 | TRBD1 | NA
TGCGCCAGCAGCTCCAGGGAGAGTTATGGCTACACCTTC | CASSSRESYGYTF | TRBJ1-2 | TRBV5-1 | NA | NA
TGCAGTGCAGCGACAGGAGATAGCACAGATACGCAGTATTTT | CSAATGDSTDTQYF | TRBJ2-3 | TRBV20-1 | NA | NA
TGTGCCAGCAGTGAATTCGGCGGCGCGAACACCGGGGAGCTGTTTTTT | CASSEFGGANTGELFF | TRBJ2-2 | TRBV25-1 | NA | NA
TGTGCCAGCAGCTTAACGCACGCGGGGGGGCGGGAGACCCAGTACTTC | CASSLTHAGGRETQYF | TRBJ2-5 | TRBV7-2 | TRBD2 | NA
TGTGCCAGCAGTGAGACAGCTAAAAACATTCAGTACTTC | CASSETAKNIQYF | TRBJ2-4 | TRBV6-1 | NA | NA
TGCAGCGTGTCAGACAGGGCTGAGTATGGCTACACCTTC | CSVSDRAEYGYTF | TRBJ1-2 | TRBV29-1 | TRBD1 | NA
TGCGCCAGCAGCCACGACCGACAGGGAGCCAATGAGCAGTTCTTC | CASSHDRQGANEQFF | TRBJ2-1 | TRBV5-1 | TRBD1 | NA
TGCAGTGCCCCAGACAGTCTTTATAGCAATCAGCCCCAGCATTTT | CSAPDSLYSNQPQHF | TRBJ1-5 | TRBV20-1 | NA | NA
TGCGCCAGCAGCGACGCCGGGGGGACTGAAGCTTCCTTT | CASSDAGGTEASF | TRBJ1-1 | TRBV5-1 | NA | NA
TGTGCCAGCAGTTTAGGGGGAATAGCGGGAGTCCAAGAGACCCAGTACTTC | CASSLGGIAGVQETQYF | TRBJ2-5 | TRBV28 | TRBD2 | NA
TGTGCCAGCAGCCACGAAGCGGGAAGCTCCTACAATGAGCAGTTCTTC | CASSHEAGSSYNEQFF | TRBJ2-1 | TRBV3-1 | TRBD2 | once
TGTGCCAGCAGCTTAAGCTCTAGCAATCAGCCCCAGCATTTT | CASSLSSSNQPQHF | TRBJ1-5 | TRBV7-9 | NA | NA
TGTGCCGGGTGGTCGGGACGGTTCACAGATACGCAGTATTTT | CAGWSGRFTDTQYF | TRBJ2-3 | TRBV19 | NA | NA
TGTGCCTGCCACAGGGGAGGGAATGAGCAGTTCTTC | CACHRGGNEQFF | TRBJ2-1 | TRBV30 | NA | NA
TGTGCCTGGAGTGGACGGAAGCAGTTCTTC | CAWSGRKQFF | TRBJ2-1 | TRBV30 | NA | NA
TGTGCCAGCAGGACAGGTCCAGTGAATGAGCAGTTCTTC | CASRTGPVNEQFF | TRBJ2-1 | TRBV6-2/TRBV6-3 | NA | NA
TGTGCCAGCAGCCAAATGGGGACAGCCTACGAGCAGTACTTC | CASSQMGTAYEQYF | TRBJ2-7 | TRBV3-1 | TRBD1 | NA
TGTGCCAGCAGTTTCAGGGGTTTCACCGGGGAGCTGTTTTTT | CASSFRGFTGELFF | TRBJ2-2 | TRBV28 | NA | NA
TGCGCCAGCAGCGAACGCCCGGACGGAGATCAGCCCCAGCATTTT | CASSERPDGDQPQHF | TRBJ1-5 | TRBV5-1 | NA | NA
TGTGCCAGCAGTTACAACAGGGTGGCTCGGGCTTTCTTT | CASSYNRVARAFF | TRBJ1-1 | TRBV6-5 | NA | NA